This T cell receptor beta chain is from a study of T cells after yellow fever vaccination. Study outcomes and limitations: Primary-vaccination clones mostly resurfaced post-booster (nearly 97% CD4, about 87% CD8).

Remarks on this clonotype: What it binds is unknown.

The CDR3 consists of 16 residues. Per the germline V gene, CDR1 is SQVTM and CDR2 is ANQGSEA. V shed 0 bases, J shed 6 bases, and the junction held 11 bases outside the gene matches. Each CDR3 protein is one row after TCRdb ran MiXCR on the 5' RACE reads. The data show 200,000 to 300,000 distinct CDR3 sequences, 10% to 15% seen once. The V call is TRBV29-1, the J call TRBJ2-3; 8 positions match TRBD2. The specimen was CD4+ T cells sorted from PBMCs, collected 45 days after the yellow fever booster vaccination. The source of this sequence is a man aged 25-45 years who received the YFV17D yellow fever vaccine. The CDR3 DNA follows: TGCAGCGTTGAAGACAGACTAGCGCCCCCGTCGGATACGCAGTATTTT. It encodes CSVEDRLAPPSDTQYF.